This T cell receptor beta chain is from a study of CXCR3-negative and CXCR3-positive naive CD8 T cells. Overall study findings and caveats: Hydrophobicity of TRB CDR3s was greater in CXCR3-positive naive cells than in CXCR3-negative naive cells.

Each TRB cDNA library was prepared by 5' RACE (with UMI labels). TCRdb re-called the 5' RACE reads; one entry per CDR3 protein, DNA not given. The table for this sample gives approximately 96,000 distinct CDR3 sequences. Germline assignment: CDR1 SGHVS and CDR2 FNYEAQ. This CDR3 comprises 15 residues. As to this clonotype: Its antigen is as yet unknown.

The rearrangement joins TRBV7-6 to TRBJ2-1; TCRdb outputs TRBD1, but without DNA this stays unchecked. The receptor comes from a human donor in good health. Some clones in this sample may be carry-over from other donors' samples. The sequenced sample was naive CXCR3+ CD8+ T cells from blood. The subset was: CD45RO-CCR7+CD27+CD95- naive CD8+ T cells expressing CXCR3 (TNR3+). Here the CDR3 reads CASSLPQGRNNEQFF.